This T cell receptor (beta chain) appears in the sequencing data of a study of human T cells and chemical hapten exposure. Study background: Sensitization applied 2% DPC to about 2 cm by about 2 cm of upper inner arm skin. DPC 0.01% went on the upper back by patch test, with reading at 6 days. TCR yields per sample varied, mainly owing to small pooled library volume differences.

Time point given: patch test 1, 2 weeks after DPC sensitization. Specified treatment: therapeutic diphenylcyclopropenone sensitization with weekly scalp DPC. Samples of blood were obtained prior to the application of each patch test. The CDR3 runs to 11 residues. V lost 6 bases and J 6 bases, leaving 6 bases between the germline ends. TCRdb redid the calling of the RACE reads with MiXCR, one entry per CDR3 protein. The sample has fewer than 400,000 distinct CDR3 sequences; roughly 6.9% are singletons. The table lists this clonotype with many counts. Sequences were derived from whole blood, sampled in connection with sensitization to the hapten diphenylcyclopropenone (DPC). The TCR comes from a woman in her late teens or twenties with alopecia areata. Some clones in this sample may be carry-over from other donors' samples. This rearrangement joins TRBV12-3 or TRBV12-4 to TRBJ2-1; D uncertain. The CDR3 loop is CASSLSNEQFF. The CDR3 DNA follows: TGTGCCAGCAGCTTAAGCAATGAGCAGTTCTTC.